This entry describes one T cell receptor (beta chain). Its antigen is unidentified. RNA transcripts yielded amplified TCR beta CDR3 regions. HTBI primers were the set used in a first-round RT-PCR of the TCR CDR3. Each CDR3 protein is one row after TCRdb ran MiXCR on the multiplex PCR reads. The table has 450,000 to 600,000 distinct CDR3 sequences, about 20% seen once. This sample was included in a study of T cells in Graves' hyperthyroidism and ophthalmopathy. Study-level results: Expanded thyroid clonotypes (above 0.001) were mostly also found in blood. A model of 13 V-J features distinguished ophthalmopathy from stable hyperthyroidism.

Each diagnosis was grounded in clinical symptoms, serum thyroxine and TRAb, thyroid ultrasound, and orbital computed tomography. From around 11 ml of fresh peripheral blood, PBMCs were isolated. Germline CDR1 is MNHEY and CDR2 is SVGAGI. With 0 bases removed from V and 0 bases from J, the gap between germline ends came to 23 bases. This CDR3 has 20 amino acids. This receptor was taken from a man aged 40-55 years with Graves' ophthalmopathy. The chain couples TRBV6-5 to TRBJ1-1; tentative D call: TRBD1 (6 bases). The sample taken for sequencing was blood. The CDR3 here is CASSYSMVGSYPGVNTEAFF. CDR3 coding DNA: TGTGCCAGCAGTTACTCGATGGTGGGCTCCTACCCAGGGGTGAACACTGAAGCTTTCTTT.